The sample holds a few counts of the clone carrying this T cell receptor beta chain. Its target is not known. HTBI primers from iRepertoire and Arm-PCR of CDR3 regions yielded the TCR beta libraries. Using its own MiXCR run on the multiplex PCR reads, TCRdb lists one record per CDR3 protein. The top ten clones hold approximately 18% of a sample with 500,000 to 700,000 distinct CDR3 sequences, 15% to 20% of them seen once. The time point was: newly diagnosed GD, antithyroid drugs for less than 3 months. Researchers made the TCR library from RNA that was extracted from PBMCs. Between the trimmed V and J ends, which lost 0 bases and 10 bases, there was a span of 12 bases. The CDR3 is 13 amino acids. In germline, CDR1 is LNHDA, CDR2 SQIVND (reference sequence). The sample originates from a study of regulatory T cells in long-lasting Graves disease. Study observations and caveats: Persistent disease preferred TRBV28, TRBJ1-2 and TRBJ2-5.

This sample was also put to use in a study of T cells in Graves' hyperthyroidism and ophthalmopathy. Per that study: Criteria for exclusion of patients were uncontrolled infection, other autoimmune disease, pregnancy or lactation. A model of 13 V-J features distinguished ophthalmopathy from stable hyperthyroidism.

Source: peripheral blood mononuclear cells (PBMCs), taken at new diagnosis, from a patient treated with antithyroid drugs. This chain joins TRBV19 and TRBJ1-2; tentatively, D is TRBD1 (5 bases). The receptor's source is a young woman with Graves disease. CDR3 DNA: TGTGCCAGTAGTATAGAGCGGGGACCCGTCTACACCTTC. Its protein is CASSIERGPVYTF.